A single sample gave rise to the 2 T cell receptor beta chains below, sequenced in a study of human T cells and chemical hapten exposure. TCRdb itself ran the RACE reads through MiXCR, one entry per CDR3 protein. Here the sample spans about 350,000 distinct CDR3 sequences, 6% to 7% being singletons. Time point of the sample: patch test 2, 6 weeks after DPC sensitization. Indicated treatment: therapeutic diphenylcyclopropenone sensitization with weekly scalp DPC. Sequencing was performed on whole blood, taken in connection with sensitization to the hapten diphenylcyclopropenone (DPC). The receptors come from a woman younger than 30 with alopecia areata. Some clones in this sample may be carry-over from other donors' samples.

The chain carries TRBV20-1 and TRBJ2-5; TRBD2 matches 9 bases. Germline values: CDR1 DFQATT, CDR2 SNEGSKA (reference sequence). The CDR3 extends over 16 amino acids. The trim removed 1 base at V and 5 bases at J, leaving 11 bases unmatched. In nucleotides, the CDR3 is TGCAGTGCTAGAGGGAACCCCGGGACTAGCAGTGAGACCCAGTACTTC. Amino acids: CSARGNPGTSSETQYF.

The V call is TRBV24-1, the J call TRBJ2-3; D unclear. Between the trimmed V and J ends, which lost 2 bases and 1 base, there was a span of 3 bases. CDR1 and CDR2 from the germline V gene are KGHDR and SFDVKD. CDR3 size: 13 residues. CDR3 in DNA: TGTGCCACCAGTGATTCCCGCACAGATACGCAGTATTTT. It specifies CATSDSRTDTQYF.